Listed below are T cell receptor beta chains from one sample, sequenced in a study of blood T cell repertoires in COVID-19. Sequenced by immunoSEQ multiplex PCR; TCRdb stores in-frame clones only, minus some. Of about 150,000 clones in the sample, approximately 90% were seen once. The specimen was peripheral blood. The source of these receptors is a man in his late teens or twenties with COVID-19, enrolled during active disease. CDR3s include the opening cysteine and the closing phenylalanine or tryptophan. Not all rows give a size; the values are once, few, many and, for expanded clones, a class.

clone_size v_call cdr3_aa
- TRBV6-5 CAYWAGIPYEQYF
few TRBV9 CASSVDASGRAYEQYF
- TRBV12-3/TRBV12-4 CASSRGELFF
- TRBV30 CAWAGGQGYNSPLHF
- TRBV7-9 CASSLGSGREYEQYF
- TRBV7-7 CASSLTSGGFQETQYF
- TRBV7-9 CASSPTTGGGGTEAFF
- TRBV11-3 CASSSSYREPTDTQYF
- TRBV10-3 CAISGGGQEAFF
- TRBV5-1 CASSFRQGARETQYF
few TRBV5-6 CATRGLAYNEQFF